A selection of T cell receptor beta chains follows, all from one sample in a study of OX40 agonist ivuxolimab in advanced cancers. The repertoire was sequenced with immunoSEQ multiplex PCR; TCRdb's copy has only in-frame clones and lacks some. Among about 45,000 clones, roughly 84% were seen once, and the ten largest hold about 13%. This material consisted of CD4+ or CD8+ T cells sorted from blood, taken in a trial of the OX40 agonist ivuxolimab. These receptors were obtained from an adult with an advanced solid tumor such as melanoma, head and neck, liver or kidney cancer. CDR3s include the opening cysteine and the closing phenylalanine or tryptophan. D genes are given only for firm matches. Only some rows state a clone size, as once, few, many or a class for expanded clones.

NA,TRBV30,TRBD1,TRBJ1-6,CACRDRVVYQGSPLHF
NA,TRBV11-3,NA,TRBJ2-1,CASSFQGGAYNEQFF
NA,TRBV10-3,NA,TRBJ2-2,CAISDLGGVNTGELFF
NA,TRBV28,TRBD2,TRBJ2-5,CASSLPRTSGSFETQYF
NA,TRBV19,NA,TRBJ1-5,CASSIGSSNQPQHF
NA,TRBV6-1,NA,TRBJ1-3,CASSEWISSGNTIYF
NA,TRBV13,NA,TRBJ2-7,CASSLGYYEQYF
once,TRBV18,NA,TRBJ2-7,CASSLSGGFSYEQYF
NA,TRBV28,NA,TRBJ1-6,CASGGGEANSPLHF
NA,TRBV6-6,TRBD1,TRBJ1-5,CASSLDRGSNQPQHF
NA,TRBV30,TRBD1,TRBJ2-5,CAWSQDRGAETQYF
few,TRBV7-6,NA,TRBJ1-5,CASSLEAGGNQPQHF
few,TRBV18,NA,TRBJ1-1,CASSPRRADTEAFF
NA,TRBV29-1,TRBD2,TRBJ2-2,CSVAGTSDTPWAGELFF
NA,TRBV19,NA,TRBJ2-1,CASSIRFRGNEQFF
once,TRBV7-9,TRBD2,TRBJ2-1,CASSSGTSGNNEQFF
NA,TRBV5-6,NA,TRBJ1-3,CASSPEGGGGNTIYF
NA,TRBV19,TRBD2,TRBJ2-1,CASSIVLAGGDEQFF